The rows below give T cell receptor beta chains drawn from one sample of a study of blood T cell repertoires in COVID-19. Assay used: immunoSEQ multiplex PCR; TCRdb lists only in-frame clones, some missing. Of 40,000 to 55,000 clones in the sample, roughly 90% are singletons; the top ten hold 2.2%. Material for sequencing was peripheral blood. These receptors were collected from a human donor in a cohort sampled during active COVID-19. CDR3s include the opening cysteine and the closing phenylalanine or tryptophan. Some rows have no size entry. The others give once, few or many, or a class for an expanded clone.

length,size,V,CDR3
16,.,TRBV3-1/TRBV3-2,CASSQDGDGPYEKLFF
14,.,TRBV13,CASSADRGQETQYF
14,.,TRBV14,CASSPTTGGTEAFF
15,.,TRBV4-3,CASSQNSGAQETQYF
15,.,TRBV7-9,CASSADRFGNQPQHF
13,.,TRBV4-2,CASSPGDPYEQYF
13,.,TRBV19,CASSISPSYEQYF
14,.,TRBV5-5,CASSLVGARQRAFF
16,.,TRBV5-1,CASSLLAGANTGELFF
12,.,TRBV4-1,CASSQDRNIQYF
19,.,TRBV4-1,CASSQDNRALALIRYEQYF
15,.,TRBV18,CASSPRGRMGQPQHF
13,.,TRBV12-3/TRBV12-4,CASSLRQTDGYTF
13,.,TRBV28,CASSFQTGGEQFF
15,once,TRBV27,CASSFIDRGLHEQYF
15,.,TRBV30,CAWSDPGVYGNEQFF
16,.,TRBV5-1,CASSLISGSGTDTQYF
13,once,TRBV30,CAWSVRGGLKLFF
14,.,TRBV6-5,CASSNNRGTDTQYF
13,.,TRBV12-3/TRBV12-4,CASRPTGGNTIYF
14,.,TRBV6-5,CASTDRGGQETQYF
13,.,TRBV4-3,CASSDMYYNEQFF
16,.,TRBV11-2,CASSLEWGGAYNEQFF
15,.,TRBV7-9,CASSLAQVITGELFF
16,few,TRBV9,CASSVEASGSWETQYF
16,.,TRBV15,CATSRDRGVQHAEAFF
14,.,TRBV6-5,CASSRGQGSYGYTF